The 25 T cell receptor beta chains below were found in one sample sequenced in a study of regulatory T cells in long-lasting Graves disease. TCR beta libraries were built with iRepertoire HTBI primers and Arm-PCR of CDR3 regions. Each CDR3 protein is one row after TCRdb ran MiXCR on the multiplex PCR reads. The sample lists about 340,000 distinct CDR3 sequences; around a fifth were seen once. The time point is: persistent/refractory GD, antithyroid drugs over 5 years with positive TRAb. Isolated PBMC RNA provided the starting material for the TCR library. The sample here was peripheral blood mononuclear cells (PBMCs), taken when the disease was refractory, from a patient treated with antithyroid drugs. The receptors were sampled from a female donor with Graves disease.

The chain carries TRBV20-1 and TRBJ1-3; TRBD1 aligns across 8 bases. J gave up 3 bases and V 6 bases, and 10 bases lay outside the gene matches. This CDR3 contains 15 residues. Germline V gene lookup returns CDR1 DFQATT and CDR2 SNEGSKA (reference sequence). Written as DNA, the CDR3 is TGCAGTGCAAAGACTGGACAGGGAGGTGGAAACACCATATATTTT. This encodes CSAKTGQGGGNTIYF.

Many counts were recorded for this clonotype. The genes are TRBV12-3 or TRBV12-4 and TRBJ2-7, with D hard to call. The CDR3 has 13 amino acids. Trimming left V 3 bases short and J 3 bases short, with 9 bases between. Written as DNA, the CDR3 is TGTGCCAGCAGTTTCCGGAAATTCTACGAGCAGTACTTC. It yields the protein CASSFRKFYEQYF.

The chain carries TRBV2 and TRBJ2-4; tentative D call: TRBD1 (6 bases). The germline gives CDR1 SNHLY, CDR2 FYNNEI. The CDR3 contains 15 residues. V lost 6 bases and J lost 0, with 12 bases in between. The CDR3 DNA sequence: TGTGCCAGCAGGACTGACAGGCTAGCCAAAAACATTCAGTACTTC. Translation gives CASRTDRLAKNIQYF. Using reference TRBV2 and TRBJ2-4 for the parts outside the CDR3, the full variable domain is EPEVTQTPSHQVTQMGQEVILRCVPISNHLYFYWYRQILGQKVEFLVSFYNNEISEKSEIFDDQFSVERPDGSNFTLKIRSTKLEDSAMYFCASRTDRLAKNIQYFGAGTRLSVL.

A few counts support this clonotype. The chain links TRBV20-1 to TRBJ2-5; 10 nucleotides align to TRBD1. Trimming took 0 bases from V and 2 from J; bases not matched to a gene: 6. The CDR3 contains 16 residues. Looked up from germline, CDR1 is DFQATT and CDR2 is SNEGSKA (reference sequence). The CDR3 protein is CSARDRDRGLQETQYF. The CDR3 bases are TGCAGTGCTAGAGACCGGGACAGGGGTTTGCAAGAGACCCAGTACTTC.

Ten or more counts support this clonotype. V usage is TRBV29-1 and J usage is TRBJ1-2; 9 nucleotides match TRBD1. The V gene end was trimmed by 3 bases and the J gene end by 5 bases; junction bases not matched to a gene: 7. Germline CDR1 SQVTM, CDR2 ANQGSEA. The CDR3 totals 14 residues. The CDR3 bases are TGCAGCGTTGAGTTGGGCGGACAGGGGTATGGCTACACCTTC. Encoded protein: CSVELGGQGYGYTF.

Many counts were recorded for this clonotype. CDR3 sequence: CASSEPAHTEAFF. The CDR3 DNA is TGTGCCAGCAGTGAGCCAGCCCACACTGAAGCTTTCTTT. The J gene is TRBJ1-1, the V gene TRBV6-1; D is undetermined. The ends were cut back, 3 bases at V and 3 bases at J, with 8 bases in the middle. The CDR3 runs to 13 residues. Looked up from germline, CDR1 is MNHNS and CDR2 is SASEGT.

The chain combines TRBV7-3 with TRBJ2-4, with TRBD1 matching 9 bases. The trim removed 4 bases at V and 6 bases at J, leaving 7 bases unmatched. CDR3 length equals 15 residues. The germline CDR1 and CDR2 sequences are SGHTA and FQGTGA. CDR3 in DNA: TGTGCCAGCAGCTCTACGCCGGGACAGGGAAACATTCAGTACTTC. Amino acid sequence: CASSSTPGQGNIQYF. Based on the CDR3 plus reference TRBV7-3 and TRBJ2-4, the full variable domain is GAGVSQTPSNKVTEKGKYVELRCDPISGHTALYWYRQSLGQGPEFLIYFQGTGAADDSGLPNDRFFAVRPEGSVSTLKIQRTERGDSAVYLCASSSTPGQGNIQYFGAGTRLSVL.

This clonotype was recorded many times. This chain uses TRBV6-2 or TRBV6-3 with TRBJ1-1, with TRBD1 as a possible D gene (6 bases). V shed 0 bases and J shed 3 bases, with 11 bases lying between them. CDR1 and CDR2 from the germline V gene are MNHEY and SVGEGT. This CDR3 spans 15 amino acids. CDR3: CASSYSTGWDTEAFF. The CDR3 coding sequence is TGTGCCAGCAGTTACTCGACAGGATGGGACACTGAAGCTTTCTTT.

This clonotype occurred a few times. Here the CDR3 reads CASSTNSAQETQYF. CDR3 nucleotides: TGTGCCAGTAGTACGAACAGCGCCCAAGAGACCCAGTACTTC. The chain links TRBV19 to TRBJ2-5; D not certain. Germline V gives CDR1 LNHDA, CDR2 SQIVND (reference sequence). The CDR3 runs to 14 residues. The V and J ends lost 4 bases and 1 base respectively, with 10 bases between them.

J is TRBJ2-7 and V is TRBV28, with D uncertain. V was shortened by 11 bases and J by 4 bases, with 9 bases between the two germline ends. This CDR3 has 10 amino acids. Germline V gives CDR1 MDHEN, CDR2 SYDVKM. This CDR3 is CAGVGYEQYF. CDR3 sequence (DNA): TGTGCCGGTGTAGGGTACGAGCAGTACTTC.

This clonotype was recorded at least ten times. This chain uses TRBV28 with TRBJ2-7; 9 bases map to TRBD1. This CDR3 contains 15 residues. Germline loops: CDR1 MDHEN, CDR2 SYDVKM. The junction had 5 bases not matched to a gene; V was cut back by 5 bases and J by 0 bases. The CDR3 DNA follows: TGTGCCAGCAGTCGGACAGGGGCGGGCTCCTACGAGCAGTACTTC. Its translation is CASSRTGAGSYEQYF.

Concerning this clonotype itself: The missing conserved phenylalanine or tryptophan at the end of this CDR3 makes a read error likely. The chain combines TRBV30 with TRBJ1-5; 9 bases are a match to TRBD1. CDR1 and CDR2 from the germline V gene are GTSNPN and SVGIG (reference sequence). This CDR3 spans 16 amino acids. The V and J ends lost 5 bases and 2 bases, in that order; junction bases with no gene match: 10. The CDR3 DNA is TGTGCCTGGTCCTTACAGGGGGCTAGGGGCAATCAGCCCCAGCATTCT. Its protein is CAWSLQGARGNQPQHS.

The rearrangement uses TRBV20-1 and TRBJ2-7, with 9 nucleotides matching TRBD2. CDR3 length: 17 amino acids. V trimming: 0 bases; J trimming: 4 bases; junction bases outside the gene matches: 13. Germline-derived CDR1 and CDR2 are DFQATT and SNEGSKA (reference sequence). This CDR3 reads CSARDKSLREGLYEQYF. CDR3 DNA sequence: TGCAGTGCTAGAGATAAATCCTTGCGGGAGGGCCTATACGAGCAGTACTTC.

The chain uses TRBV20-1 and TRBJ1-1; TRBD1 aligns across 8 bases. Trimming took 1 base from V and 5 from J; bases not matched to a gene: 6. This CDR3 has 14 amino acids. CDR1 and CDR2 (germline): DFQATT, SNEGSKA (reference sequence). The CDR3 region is CSARGTGLGTEAFF. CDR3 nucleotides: TGCAGTGCTAGAGGGACAGGGCTTGGGACTGAAGCTTTCTTT.

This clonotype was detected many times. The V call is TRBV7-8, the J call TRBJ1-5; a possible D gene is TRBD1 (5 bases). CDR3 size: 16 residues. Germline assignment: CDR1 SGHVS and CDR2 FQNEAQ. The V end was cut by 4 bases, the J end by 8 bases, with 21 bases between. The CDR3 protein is CASSSIDRGRWEPQHF. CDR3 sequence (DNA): TGTGCCAGCAGCTCAATAGACAGAGGGAGGTGGGAGCCCCAGCATTTT. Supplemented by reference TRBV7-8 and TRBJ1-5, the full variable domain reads GAGVSQSPRYKVAKRGQDVALRCDPISGHVSLFWYQQALGQGPEFLTYFQNEAQLDKSGLPSDRFFAERPEGSVSTLKIQRTQQEDSAVYLCASSSIDRGRWEPQHFGDGTRLSIL.

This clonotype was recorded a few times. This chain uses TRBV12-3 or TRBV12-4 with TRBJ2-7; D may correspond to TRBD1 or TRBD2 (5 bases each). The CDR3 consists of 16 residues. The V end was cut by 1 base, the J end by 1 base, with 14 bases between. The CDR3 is CASSLGGPPGSYEQYF. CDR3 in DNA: TGTGCCAGCAGTTTAGGGGGACCCCCTGGGTCCTACGAGCAGTACTTC.

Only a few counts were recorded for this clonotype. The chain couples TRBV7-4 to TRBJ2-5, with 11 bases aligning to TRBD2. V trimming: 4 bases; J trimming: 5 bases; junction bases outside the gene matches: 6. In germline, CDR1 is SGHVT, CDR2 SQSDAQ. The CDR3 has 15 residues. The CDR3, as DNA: TGTGCCAGCAGCTCCTTAGCGGGGGGGATGGAGACCCAGTACTTC. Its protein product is CASSSLAGGMETQYF. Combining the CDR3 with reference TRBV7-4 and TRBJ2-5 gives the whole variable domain GAGVSQSPRYKVAKRGRDVALRCDSISGHVTLYWYRQTLGQGSEVLTYSQSDAQRDKSGRPSGRFSAERPERSVSTLKIQRTEQGDSAVYLCASSSLAGGMETQYFGPGTRLLVL.

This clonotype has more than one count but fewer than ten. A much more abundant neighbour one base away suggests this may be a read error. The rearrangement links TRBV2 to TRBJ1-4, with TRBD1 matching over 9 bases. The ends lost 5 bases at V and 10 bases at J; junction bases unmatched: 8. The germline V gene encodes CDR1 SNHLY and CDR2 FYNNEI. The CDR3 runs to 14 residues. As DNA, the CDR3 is TGTGCCAGCAGTCCGGACAGGGGAGGTGGAAAACTGTTTTTT. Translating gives CASSPDRGGGKLFF.

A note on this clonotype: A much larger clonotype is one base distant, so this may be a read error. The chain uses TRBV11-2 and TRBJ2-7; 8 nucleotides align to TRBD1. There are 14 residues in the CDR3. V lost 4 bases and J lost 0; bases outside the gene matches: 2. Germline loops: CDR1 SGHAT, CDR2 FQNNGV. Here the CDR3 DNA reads TGTGCCAGCAGCTGGGGACAGGCCTCCTACGAGCAGTACTTC. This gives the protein CASSWGQASYEQYF.

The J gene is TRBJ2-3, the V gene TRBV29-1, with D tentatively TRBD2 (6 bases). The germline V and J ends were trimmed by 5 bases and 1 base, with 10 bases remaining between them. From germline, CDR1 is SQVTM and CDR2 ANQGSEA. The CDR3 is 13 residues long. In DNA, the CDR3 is TGCAGCGTTCTCGCTAGCGGCACAGATACGCAGTATTTT. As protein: CSVLASGTDTQYF.

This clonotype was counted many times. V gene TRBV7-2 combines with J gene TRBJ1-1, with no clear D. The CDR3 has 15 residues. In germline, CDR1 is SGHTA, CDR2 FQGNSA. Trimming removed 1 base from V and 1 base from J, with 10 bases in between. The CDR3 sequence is CASSLVLGGNTEAFF. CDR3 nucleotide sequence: TGTGCCAGCAGCTTAGTGTTGGGTGGGAACACTGAAGCTTTCTTT. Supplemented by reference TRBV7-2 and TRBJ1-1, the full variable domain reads GAGVSQSPSNKVTEKGKDVELRCDPISGHTALYWYRQSLGQGLEFLIYFQGNSAPDKSGLPSDRFSAERTGGSVSTLTIQRTQQEDSAVYLCASSLVLGGNTEAFFGQGTRLTVV.

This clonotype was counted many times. The CDR3 reads CASSVGATLIYSNQPQHF. In DNA, the CDR3 is TGTGCCAGTAGTGTGGGGGCGACCCTTATATATAGCAATCAGCCCCAGCATTTT. This rearrangement joins TRBV19 to TRBJ1-5; D perhaps matches TRBD1 (6 bases). The CDR3 is 18 residues long. Trimming stripped 5 bases from V and 0 bases from J, with 20 bases between. CDR1 is LNHDA, CDR2 SQIVND, per germline (reference sequence).

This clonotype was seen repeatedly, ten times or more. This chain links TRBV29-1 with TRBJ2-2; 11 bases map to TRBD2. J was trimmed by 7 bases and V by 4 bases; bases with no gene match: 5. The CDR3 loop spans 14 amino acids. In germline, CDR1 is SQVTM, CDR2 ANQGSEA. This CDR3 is CSVGGLAAVGELFF. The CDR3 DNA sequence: TGCAGCGTTGGGGGACTAGCGGCAGTCGGGGAGCTGTTTTTT.

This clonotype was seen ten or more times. The DNA for the CDR3 is TGTGCCAGCTCTAAACCGGTAGGGGAGCAGTACTTC. The encoded protein is CASSKPVGEQYF. V usage is TRBV18 and J usage is TRBJ2-7; D not resolved. The CDR3 is 12 residues long. Looked up from germline, CDR1 is KGHSH and CDR2 is LQKENI. Trimming removed 6 bases at V and 7 bases at J, with 13 bases between.

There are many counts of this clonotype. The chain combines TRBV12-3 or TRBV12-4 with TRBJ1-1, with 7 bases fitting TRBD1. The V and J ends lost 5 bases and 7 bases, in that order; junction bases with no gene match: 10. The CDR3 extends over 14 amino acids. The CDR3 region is CASSARTGMSEAFF. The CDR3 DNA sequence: TGTGCCAGCAGTGCCCGGACAGGAATGAGTGAAGCTTTCTTT.